The 15 T cell receptor beta chains reported below all come from one sample, sequenced in a study of blood T cell repertoires in COVID-19. Data came from immunoSEQ multiplex PCR; TCRdb stores just in-frame clones and leaves some out. Of 150,000 or so clones detected, roughly nine tenths appear once; the ten largest clones hold approximately 4%. Sequenced: peripheral blood. The receptors derive from a woman between 65 and 79 years old with acute or convalescent COVID-19.

There are a few counts of this clone. CDR3 residues: CASNMGAGNTIYF. CDR3 nucleotides: TGTGCCAGTAATATGGGAGCTGGAAACACCATATATTTT. J is TRBJ1-3 and V is TRBV19; D not certain. The germline CDR1 and CDR2 sequences are LNHDA and SQIVND (reference sequence). The CDR3 loop spans 13 amino acids. V was cut by 7 bases and J by 2 bases, with 9 bases left in between.

With regard to this clone: The same CDR3 arises from other DNA sequences in this sample as well. The chain uses TRBV5-1 and TRBJ2-5, with 11 bases aligning to TRBD2. The CDR3 length is 16 residues. V lost 4 bases to trimming and J lost 1 base; unmatched junction nucleotides: 6. The germline V gene encodes CDR1 SGHRS and CDR2 YFSETQ. CDR3 in amino acids: CASSLGLAGGQETQYF. CDR3 nucleotide sequence: TGCGCCAGCAGCCTGGGCCTAGCGGGGGGCCAAGAGACCCAGTACTTC.

The gene calls are TRBV6-5 and TRBJ1-2, with a possible D match to TRBD1 (5 bases). The length of the CDR3 is 14 residues. Between the trimmed V and J ends, which lost 2 bases and 4 bases, there was a span of 11 bases. Germline V gene data show CDR1 as MNHEY and CDR2 as SVGAGI. The CDR3, as DNA: TGTGCCAGCAGTTACGCCGACAGATTCTATGGCTACACCTTC. It encodes CASSYADRFYGYTF.

This clone has only one observation. This chain joins TRBV7-2 and TRBJ2-7; maybe TRBD1 (5 bases). Germline V CDR1 and CDR2: SGHTA, FQGNSA. Trimming pared 1 base from V and 6 bases from J, leaving 10 bases between. The CDR3 covers 13 residues. CDR3 sequence reads: CASSLDQRGEQYF. Written as DNA, the CDR3 is TGTGCCAGCAGCTTAGACCAAAGGGGCGAGCAGTACTTC.

The chain recombines TRBV3-1 (or the pseudogene TRBV3-2) with TRBJ1-1; TRBD1 matches 9 bases. From germline, CDR1 is LGHDT and CDR2 YNNKEL (reference sequence). The CDR3 sequence is 13 residues long. V gave up 7 bases and J gave up 7 bases; unmatched junction bases: 7. The chain's CDR3 is CASNDRGDVEAFF. The CDR3 DNA is TGTGCCAGCAACGACAGGGGGGACGTTGAAGCTTTCTTT.

This clone was picked up a small number of times. V is TRBV5-6 and J is TRBJ1-1, with D perhaps matching TRBD1 (5 bases). CDR1 SGHDT and CDR2 YYEEEE come from the germline V gene. V gave up 2 bases and J gave up 0 bases, with 11 bases separating them. This CDR3 has 15 residues. This chain's CDR3 is CASSFGAKMNTEAFF. The CDR3 region has the DNA TGTGCCAGCAGCTTTGGGGCAAAAATGAACACTGAAGCTTTCTTT.

This chain connects TRBV29-1 to TRBJ2-2; D is possibly TRBD1 (5 bases). Trimming stripped 7 bases from V and 7 bases from J, with 16 bases between. Germline V gene sequence: CDR1 SQVTM, CDR2 ANQGSEA. This CDR3 contains 13 residues. CDR3 nucleotides: TGCAGCGCTGGGGTGGACACGTACGGGGAGCTGTTTTTT. As protein: CSAGVDTYGELFF.

V and J are TRBV4-2 and TRBJ2-7; 7 bases match TRBD2. J was trimmed by 6 bases and V by 0 bases; bases with no gene match: 2. CDR1 and CDR2 (germline): LGHNA, YNFKEQ. This CDR3 region has 13 residues. The CDR3 DNA is TGTGCCAGCAGCCAAGAGCCGGGGGGCGAGCAGTACTTC. Encoded protein: CASSQEPGGEQYF.

CDR3 loop: CASSELAGVNEQFF. The CDR3 coding sequence is TGTGCCAGCAGCGAACTAGCGGGAGTCAATGAGCAGTTCTTC. The chain has TRBV27 and TRBJ2-1; 11 bases are shared with TRBD2. V shed 6 bases, J shed 6 bases, and the junction held 4 bases outside the gene matches. Germline assignment: CDR1 MNHEY and CDR2 SMNVEV (reference sequence). The CDR3 totals 14 residues.

This chain uses TRBV24-1 with TRBJ2-1; 7 nucleotides match TRBD1. Germline CDR1 is KGHDR and CDR2 is SFDVKD. The CDR3 is made up of 15 amino acids. V was clipped by 4 bases and J by 8 bases; unmatched bases: 10. The CDR3 DNA sequence: TGTGCCACCAGTGACGCAGGACAGGCTCTCTATGAGCAGTTCTTC. Encoded protein: CATSDAGQALYEQFF.

The chain recombines TRBV11-2 with TRBJ2-7; no clear D. From germline, CDR1 is SGHAT and CDR2 FQNNGV. The CDR3 runs to 14 residues. Deletions cut 2 bases from V and 1 base from J, with 9 bases between. CDR3 nucleotide sequence: TGTGCCAGCAGCTTACTCACAGAGTCCTACGAGCAGTACTTC. Residues: CASSLLTESYEQYF.

The CDR3 DNA reads TGTGCCAGCAGCTTGTTCGGGGGAGCGTCTAGCACAGATACGCAGTATTTT. Its translation: CASSLFGGASSTDTQYF. This chain connects TRBV5-5 to TRBJ2-3; D is possibly TRBD2 (6 bases). Deletions cut 1 base from V and 0 bases from J, with 15 bases between. Germline V CDR1 and CDR2: SGHKS, YYEKEE (reference sequence). CDR3 size: 17 residues. Complete variable domain (other parts from reference TRBV5-5 and TRBJ2-3): DAGVTQSPTHLIKTRGQQVTLRCSPISGHKSVSWYQQVLGQGPQFIFQYYEKEERGRGNFPDRFSARQFPNYSSELNVNALLLGDSALYLCASSLFGGASSTDTQYFGPGTRLTVL.

This chain links TRBV6-5 with TRBJ1-3; maybe TRBD1 (5 bases). Trimming cost V 6 bases and J 0 bases, with 9 bases left between them. The CDR3 is 14 amino acids. The germline CDR1 and CDR2 sequences are MNHEY and SVGAGI. The CDR3 nucleotides are TGTGCCAGCAGCACAGGAAGCTCTGGAAACACCATATATTTT. It specifies CASSTGSSGNTIYF.

The genes are TRBV4-1 and TRBJ1-2; D not certain. The CDR3 is 16 amino acids. The germline V gene encodes CDR1 MGHRA and CDR2 YSYEKL. V dropped 0 bases and J dropped 5 bases, with 16 bases sitting between them. CDR3: CASSQEMARRAYGYTF. Written as DNA, the CDR3 is TGCGCCAGCAGCCAAGAAATGGCGCGGCGGGCGTATGGCTACACCTTC.

The chain joins TRBV6-5 to TRBJ1-1; TRBD1 is a possible D gene (6 bases). CDR1 and CDR2 from the germline V gene are MNHEY and SVGAGI. The germline V and J ends were trimmed by 11 bases and 4 bases, with 17 bases remaining between them. This CDR3 is 13 amino acids long. The CDR3 DNA is TGTGCCTACTTAGCCGGACAGAGCACTGAAGCTTTCTTT. As protein: CAYLAGQSTEAFF.